Below, one TCR beta chain is given with its context. Sample-barcoded 5' priming and a J-beta primer mix drove a second PCR of 7 to 11 cycles. MiXCR, applied by TCRdb to the 5' RACE reads, yields one record per CDR3 protein. Of 1.6 million or so distinct CDR3 sequences listed, about 31% were seen once; the top ten hold roughly 10%. This record belongs to a study of blood T cells in healthy people across ages. Total RNA was extracted at no less than 5 micrograms per sample. The material sequenced was blood. This receptor was taken from a woman in her twenties or thirties in good health.

The CDR3 spells CASSRSGGGGDEQFF. CDR3 DNA sequence: TGCGCCAGCAGCCGATCAGGGGGCGGTGGCGATGAGCAGTTCTTC. The chain links TRBV4-1 to TRBJ2-1, with 8 bases that match TRBD1. Germline V lookup: CDR1 MGHRA, CDR2 YSYEKL. The CDR3 sequence is 15 residues long. The trim removed 4 bases at V and 8 bases at J, leaving 10 bases unmatched.